This TCR beta chain appears in the sequencing data of a study of T-cell reconstitution after alpha-beta-depleted transplantation in children. A TCRbeta library incorporating unique molecular identifiers was prepared. TCRdb called the PCR reads again in MiXCR, with one record for every CDR3 protein. The sample carries approximately 44,000 distinct CDR3 sequences, 5.5% to 7.5% recorded once. There are many counts of this clonotype. This sequence was found in a female patient aged 2-15 years who had a stem cell transplant for aplastic anemia, so the T cells may come from the graft donor. Sequencing used PBMCs, mostly from graft donor cells, obtained 60 days after TCRalphabeta/CD19-depleted stem cell transplant.

This chain's CDR3 is CSAVAPGDTDTQYF. The CDR3 DNA reads as TGCAGTGCGGTGGCACCAGGGGACACAGATACGCAGTATTTT. The gene calls are TRBV20-1 and TRBJ2-3; tentatively, D is TRBD1 (6 bases). V lost 6 bases, J lost 2 bases, and 15 bases lay in between. The CDR3 contains 14 residues. In germline, CDR1 is DFQATT, CDR2 SNEGSKA (reference sequence).